The entry below describes one TCR beta chain. The sample comes from a study of Ad26.COV2.S vaccination and SARS-CoV-2 variants. V dropped 0 bases and J dropped 9 bases, with 12 bases sitting between them. The CDR3 is made up of 14 amino acids. Germline values: CDR1 SGDLS, CDR2 YYNGEE. Indicated treatment: some 20 received Ad26.COV2.S at low or high dose, single or two shots; 5 received placebo; per-sample allocation not given. Each sample was drawn 63 days after the first injection (of vaccine or placebo). TCRdb's copy holds only in-frame clones and misses some; the assay was immunoSEQ multiplex PCR. The sample carries around 300,000 clones, around 90% recorded once.

The chain recombines TRBV9 with TRBJ2-2; no reliable D call. This sample comprised peripheral blood, obtained in a trial of Ad26.COV2.S vaccine versus placebo. This receptor was taken from a person aged 18-60 years who received the Ad26.COV2.S COVID-19 vaccine or a placebo. In DNA form, the CDR3 reads TGTGCCAGCAGCGTAGAACCCCGGCTATGGGAGCTGTTTTTT. This sequence encodes CASSVEPRLWELFF.